This section outlines one T cell receptor (beta chain) sequence together with its context. Its antigen is unidentified. CDR1 MNHEY and CDR2 SVGAGI come from the germline V gene. This CDR3 spans 14 amino acids. The germline V and J ends were trimmed by 6 bases and 6 bases, with 14 bases remaining between them. This sample is drawn from a study of blood T cells in healthy people across ages. Study-level findings and limits: With age, beta diversity per million T cells declined roughly linearly, significantly by approximately 41.

The second PCR ran roughly 6 to 11 cycles with a sample-barcoded 5' primer and J-beta primers. TCRdb re-analysed the 5' RACE reads in MiXCR, keeping a single row per CDR3 protein. The profile shows over 750,000 distinct CDR3 sequences, approximately 25% of them singletons. This sample was shared with a second study, whose subject was T cells of mothers and their children. From that study: Samples were provided by three healthy Caucasian mothers and their six children. Amplification in the second PCR used the M1S primer, which added sample barcodes and 2-4 random nucleotides. Detection of persistent microchimeric T cell clones did not occur.

Material for sequencing was blood. The chain couples TRBV6-5 to TRBJ2-2; no definite D call. This receptor was taken from a boy between 10 and 17 years old in good health. CDR3 sequence reads: CASRDLKTAGELFF. CDR3 DNA: TGTGCCAGCAGGGACCTTAAAACGGCCGGGGAGCTGTTTTTT.